The 28 T cell receptor beta chains below come from one sample, sequenced in a study of technical replicates of blood from a few donors. Sequencing was performed with immunoSEQ multiplex PCR; in TCRdb, only in-frame clones are kept and a portion is missing. This table holds more than 65,000 clones, around 92% found once. The specimen sequenced was T cells isolated from PBMCs. Receptor source: a human donor in good health.

The chain employs TRBV18 and TRBJ2-1; the D gene is possibly TRBD1 (6 bases). Deletions cut 3 bases from V and 9 bases from J, with 9 bases between. The CDR3 spans 12 residues. The V gene's germline CDR1 is KGHSH and CDR2 LQKENI. Here the CDR3 reads CASSPQGTEQFF. The CDR3 DNA reads as TGTGCCAGCTCACCTCAGGGGACTGAGCAGTTCTTC.

The V and J genes are TRBV9 and TRBJ2-6; TRBD2 matches at 8 bases. Germline loops: CDR1 SGDLS, CDR2 YYNGEE. The CDR3 runs 16 residues. Unmatched junction bases numbered 4, after V lost 3 bases and J lost 2 bases. CDR3 sequence reads: CASSAGGVPGANVLTF. The CDR3 DNA reads TGTGCCAGCAGCGCGGGGGGGGTTCCTGGGGCCAACGTCCTGACTTTC.

In this sample, this clone turned up once. The chain links TRBV5-4 to TRBJ2-4; 9 bases line up with TRBD1. The CDR3 spans 16 residues. The germline V gene encodes CDR1 SGHNT and CDR2 YYREEE (reference sequence). V trimming: 4 bases; J trimming: 0 bases; junction bases outside the gene matches: 5. CDR3 DNA sequence: TGTGCCAGCAGCCAGGGACAGGGTCTAGCCAAAAACATTCAGTACTTC. It is translated as CASSQGQGLAKNIQYF. Full variable domain (outside the CDR3, taken from reference TRBV5-4 and TRBJ2-4): ETGVTQSPTHLIKTRGQQVTLRCSSQSGHNTVSWYQQALGQGPQFIFQYYREEENGRGNFPPRFSGLQFPNYSSELNVNALELDDSALYLCASSQGQGLAKNIQYFGAGTRLSVL.

The V call is TRBV19, the J call TRBJ1-2; 8 bases map to TRBD1. This CDR3 spans 14 amino acids. V was pared by 3 bases and J by 3 bases, with 3 bases of the junction left unmatched. CDR1 and CDR2 from the germline V gene are LNHDA and SQIVND (reference sequence). CDR3 coding DNA: TGTGCCAGTAGTATGGACAGGGAGTACTATGGCTACACCTTC. Its translation is CASSMDREYYGYTF.

The genes are TRBV7-3 and TRBJ2-7, with TRBD2 identical over 9 bases. Germline CDR1 is SGHTA and CDR2 is FQGTGA. CDR3 length equals 15 residues. The junction had 3 bases not matched to a gene; V was cut back by 3 bases and J by 0 bases. CDR3 DNA: TGTGCCAGCAGCTTCGGGACTAGCAACTCCTACGAGCAGTACTTC. Residues: CASSFGTSNSYEQYF. The full variable domain, rest sourced from reference TRBV7-3 and TRBJ2-7, is GAGVSQTPSNKVTEKGKYVELRCDPISGHTALYWYRQSLGQGPEFLIYFQGTGAADDSGLPNDRFFAVRPEGSVSTLKIQRTERGDSAVYLCASSFGTSNSYEQYFGPGTRLTVT.

This rearrangement joins TRBV28 to TRBJ2-1, with D possibly matching TRBD1 (5 bases). The germline CDR1 and CDR2 sequences are MDHEN and SYDVKM. Deletions cut 5 bases from V and 15 bases from J, with 14 bases between. The CDR3 is 11 residues long. CDR3 amino acids: CASSLESRVFF. As DNA, the CDR3 is TGTGCCAGCAGTCTAGAGTCCAGGGTGTTCTTC.

Remarks on this clone: Other DNA sequences from this sample encode an identical CDR3 as well. The rearrangement uses TRBV4-1 and TRBJ2-1, with D unclear. The length of the CDR3 is 14 residues. V lost 1 base and J lost 6, with 10 bases in between. The germline gives CDR1 MGHRA, CDR2 YSYEKL. The CDR3 sequence: CASSQGSEVNEQFF. The CDR3 DNA is TGCGCCAGCAGCCAAGGGTCCGAGGTCAATGAGCAGTTCTTC.

The CDR3 loop is CASSRRVSPGGETQYF. The CDR3 coding sequence is TGTGCCAGCAGCCGGCGCGTCTCTCCGGGGGGAGAGACCCAGTACTTC. The V and J genes are TRBV7-2 and TRBJ2-5, with 7 nucleotides matching TRBD2. The V and J ends lost 5 bases and 4 bases, in that order; junction bases with no gene match: 13. The germline V gene encodes CDR1 SGHTA and CDR2 FQGNSA. The CDR3 sequence is 16 residues long. Full variable domain (rest looked up from reference TRBV7-2 and TRBJ2-5): GAGVSQSPSNKVTEKGKDVELRCDPISGHTALYWYRQSLGQGLEFLIYFQGNSAPDKSGLPSDRFSAERTGGSVSTLTIQRTQQEDSAVYLCASSRRVSPGGETQYFGPGTRLLVL.

The chain carries TRBV18 and TRBJ2-7; TRBD2 aligns across 12 bases. The V segment lost 5 bases and the J segment 5 bases; nucleotides outside the gene matches: 7. Looked up from germline, CDR1 is KGHSH and CDR2 is LQKENI. The CDR3 loop spans 15 amino acids. The CDR3 coding sequence is TGTGCCAGCTCATTGACTAGCGGGAGAGAGAACGAGCAGTACTTC. Amino acids: CASSLTSGRENEQYF.

The V and J genes are TRBV6-6 and TRBJ2-7; 7 nucleotides match TRBD2. Germline V gene sequence: CDR1 MNHNY, CDR2 SVGAGI (reference sequence). There are 13 residues in the CDR3. Trimming cost V 6 bases and J 4 bases; bases outside gene matches: 6. CDR3 sequence reads: CASRPRREYEQYF. In DNA, the CDR3 is TGTGCCAGCAGACCGCGGCGGGAGTACGAGCAGTACTTC.

V and J are TRBV6-5 and TRBJ2-7; 7 bases fit TRBD2. Germline-derived CDR1 and CDR2 are MNHEY and SVGAGI. The CDR3 runs 16 residues. The J segment lost 0 bases and the V segment lost 0 bases, leaving 5 bases of the junction unmatched. CDR3 residues: CASSYSLADLSYEQYF. CDR3 in DNA: TGTGCCAGCAGTTACTCTCTAGCGGATCTCTCCTACGAGCAGTACTTC.

The chain joins TRBV9 to TRBJ2-5; TRBD2 agrees at 8 bases. With V trimmed by 0 bases and J by 1 base, 5 bases remained unmatched. This CDR3 region has 16 residues. In germline, CDR1 is SGDLS, CDR2 YYNGEE. CDR3: CASSVGDTSGQETQYF. CDR3 nucleotide sequence: TGTGCCAGCAGCGTAGGAGACACTAGCGGCCAAGAGACCCAGTACTTC.

This chain links TRBV9 with TRBJ2-1; 8 bases fit TRBD1. The germline CDR1 and CDR2 sequences are SGDLS and YYNGEE. This CDR3 has 14 amino acids. J was trimmed by 3 bases and V by 2 bases; bases with no gene match: 1. The CDR3, as DNA: TGTGCCAGCAGCGTGGGACAGGTCTACAATGAGCAGTTCTTC. It yields the protein CASSVGQVYNEQFF.

The CDR3 DNA is TGTGCCAGCAGTGATATGAGGAATCAGCCCCAGCATTTT. It specifies CASSDMRNQPQHF. The rearrangement joins TRBV6-5 to TRBJ1-5, with D unclear. The CDR3 consists of 13 residues. The V end was cut by 5 bases, the J end by 4 bases, with 9 bases between. Germline V CDR1 and CDR2: MNHEY, SVGAGI.

The CDR3 loop is CASSFLDRPNYGYTF. The CDR3 DNA sequence: TGTGCCAGCAGTTTCCTCGACAGACCAAACTATGGCTACACCTTC. The chain is built from TRBV27 and TRBJ1-2, with D maybe TRBD1 (5 bases). Trimming stripped 3 bases from V and 2 bases from J, with 13 bases between. The CDR3 spans 15 residues. Germline assignment: CDR1 MNHEY and CDR2 SMNVEV (reference sequence).

This clone is a singleton in its sample. The chain links TRBV5-4 to TRBJ2-5; 9 positions agree with TRBD2. Germline CDR1 SGHNT, CDR2 YYREEE (reference sequence). The CDR3 extends over 15 amino acids. V shed 0 bases, J shed 7 bases, and the junction held 7 bases outside the gene matches. The CDR3 protein is CASSLVGAGGGTQYF. Written as DNA, the CDR3 is TGTGCCAGCAGCTTGGTCGGAGCGGGAGGAGGGACCCAGTACTTC.

The V and J genes are TRBV7-6 and TRBJ2-1; 12 bases agree with TRBD1. The V gene's germline CDR1 is SGHVS and CDR2 FNYEAQ. V dropped 2 bases and J dropped 8; count of bases not matched to a gene: 7. The CDR3 is made up of 16 amino acids. Here the CDR3 reads CASSLISGTGGDEQFF. DNA of the CDR3: TGTGCCAGCAGCTTAATATCTGGGACAGGGGGCGATGAGCAGTTCTTC.

This clone was counted between two and nine times. This chain links TRBV6-1 with TRBJ2-7, with 11 bases aligning to TRBD2. CDR3 length: 15 residues. CDR1 is MNHNS, CDR2 SASEGT, per germline. Germline trimming cut 8 bases from V and 3 bases from J; bases unmatched to any gene: 9. The CDR3 here is CASATLAGGHYEQYF. CDR3 coding DNA: TGTGCCAGCGCAACGCTAGCGGGAGGCCACTACGAGCAGTACTTC.

The rearrangement uses TRBV28 and TRBJ2-2; 8 nucleotides align to TRBD1. Germline CDR1 is MDHEN and CDR2 is SYDVKM. V shed 6 bases and J 13 bases; nucleotides not matched to a gene: 10. The CDR3 has 13 amino acids. The chain's CDR3 is CASSPQGAGGLFF. The CDR3 DNA reads as TGTGCCAGCAGCCCCCAGGGGGCGGGTGGGCTGTTTTTT.

This clone was detected a few times. The rearrangement uses TRBV9 and TRBJ1-1; TRBD1 is a possible D gene (6 bases). This CDR3 region has 14 residues. Germline V lookup: CDR1 SGDLS, CDR2 YYNGEE. V was cut by 1 base and J by 6 bases, with 13 bases left in between. The CDR3 spells CASSVYTGTAEAFF. The CDR3 DNA reads TGTGCCAGCAGCGTATACACAGGGACCGCTGAAGCTTTCTTT.

This clone was counted once. DNA of the CDR3: TGTGCCATCAGTAGTAGCGGGAGTATCACAGATACGCAGTATTTT. Its translation: CAISSSGSITDTQYF. The V call is TRBV10-3, the J call TRBJ2-3, with TRBD2 identical over 9 bases. The J segment lost 2 bases and the V segment lost 5 bases, leaving 5 bases of the junction unmatched. This CDR3 has 15 residues. Germline V gene sequence: CDR1 ENHRY, CDR2 SYGVKD.

This clone was recorded a few times. V usage is TRBV2 and J usage is TRBJ2-5; 7 nucleotides match TRBD2. This CDR3 comprises 13 residues. J gave up 5 bases and V 5 bases, and 5 bases lay outside the gene matches. The germline V gene encodes CDR1 SNHLY and CDR2 FYNNEI. CDR3 DNA sequence: TGTGCCAGCAGTAGTCTGGGAGGGGAGACCCAGTACTTC. This encodes CASSSLGGETQYF.

This clone has only one observation. Written as DNA, the CDR3 is TGCGCCAGTTCCGATGGACAGGGGTCCTACGAGCAGTACTTC. Translating gives CASSDGQGSYEQYF. The chain is built from TRBV5-1 and TRBJ2-7; TRBD1 agrees at 9 bases. CDR1 is SGHRS, CDR2 YFSETQ, per germline. V lost 8 bases to trimming and J lost 1 base; unmatched junction nucleotides: 7. The CDR3 is 14 residues long.

V and J are TRBV5-1 and TRBJ2-7; possibly TRBD2 for D (6 bases). The germline V gene has CDR1 SGHRS and CDR2 YFSETQ. V was trimmed by 4 bases and J by 5 bases, leaving 10 bases between them. The CDR3 is made up of 12 amino acids. CDR3 in amino acids: CASSRDFNEQYF. The CDR3 DNA reads as TGCGCCAGCAGCCGGGACTTTAACGAGCAGTACTTC.

J is TRBJ2-2 and V is TRBV9; 7 nucleotides line up with TRBD1. The CDR3 loop spans 15 amino acids. The germline gives CDR1 SGDLS, CDR2 YYNGEE. The V and J ends lost 1 base and 4 bases, in that order; junction bases with no gene match: 4. The CDR3 DNA follows: TGTGCCAGCAGCGTAACCGGGACAGTCACCGGGGAGCTGTTTTTT. Amino acids: CASSVTGTVTGELFF.

The chain carries TRBV5-5 and TRBJ1-1; D gene unclear. The CDR3 runs 12 residues. V dropped 5 bases and J dropped 0 bases, with 5 bases sitting between them. Germline V gene lookup returns CDR1 SGHKS and CDR2 YYEKEE (reference sequence). CDR3: CASSAMNTEAFF. The CDR3 DNA reads TGTGCCAGCAGTGCGATGAACACTGAAGCTTTCTTT.

This rearrangement joins TRBV27 to TRBJ2-7, with TRBD2 as a possible D gene (7 bases). Looked up from germline, CDR1 is MNHEY and CDR2 is SMNVEV (reference sequence). The V and J ends lost 5 bases and 3 bases respectively, with 14 bases between them. CDR3 length: 14 amino acids. This CDR3 reads CASSLGGANYEQYF. Here the CDR3 DNA reads TGTGCCAGCAGTCTGGGGGGGGCCAACTACGAGCAGTACTTC.

This chain links TRBV29-1 with TRBJ2-1; D might be TRBD1 (6 bases). The CDR3 runs 13 residues. Germline CDR1 SQVTM, CDR2 ANQGSEA. Trimming cost V 3 bases and J 1 base, with 7 bases left between them. CDR3 sequence reads: CSVEDSSYNEQFF. In nucleotides, the CDR3 is TGCAGCGTTGAGGACAGTTCCTACAATGAGCAGTTCTTC.